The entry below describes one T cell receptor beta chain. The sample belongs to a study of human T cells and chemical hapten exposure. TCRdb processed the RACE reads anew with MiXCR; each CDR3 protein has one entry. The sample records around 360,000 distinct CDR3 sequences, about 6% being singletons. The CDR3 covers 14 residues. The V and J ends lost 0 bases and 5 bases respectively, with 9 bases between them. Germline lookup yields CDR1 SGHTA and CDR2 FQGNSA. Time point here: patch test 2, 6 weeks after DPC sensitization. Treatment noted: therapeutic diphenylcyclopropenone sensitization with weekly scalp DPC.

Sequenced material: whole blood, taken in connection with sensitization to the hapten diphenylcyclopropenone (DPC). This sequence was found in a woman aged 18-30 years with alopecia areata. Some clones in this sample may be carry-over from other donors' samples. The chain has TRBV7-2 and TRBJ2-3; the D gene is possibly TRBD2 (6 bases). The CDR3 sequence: CASSLAGREDTQYF. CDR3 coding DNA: TGTGCCAGCAGCTTAGCGGGGCGGGAAGATACGCAGTATTTT.